This T cell receptor beta chain was sequenced during a study of tumor-infiltrating lymphocytes in primary liver carcinoma. Overall study results and limits: Blood had a significantly lower top-250-clone fraction than tumors did (p = 0.039).

The investigators made TCR beta cDNA from approximately 510 ng total RNA, using a constant-region primer. ARM-PCR, slightly modified, supplied the TCR beta libraries through three nested multiplex PCR rounds. A C-beta reverse primer was combined with TRBV1-TRBV30 forward primers in the first two PCR rounds, and each round had roughly 11 cycles. TCRdb redid the calling of the multiplex PCR reads with MiXCR, one entry per CDR3 protein. The table lists about 310,000 distinct CDR3 sequences, 65% of them singletons, with approximately 9% in the top ten. The CDR3 consists of 14 residues. Germline loops: CDR1 MDHEN, CDR2 SYDVKM. With 7 bases clipped from V and 8 bases from J, the junction kept 12 bases outside the gene matches. This clonotype has a handful of counts. The antigen is undetermined. Germline DNA was also extracted, while the blood RNA originated from unsorted whole blood.

The chain is built from TRBV28 and TRBJ1-2; 8 bases align to TRBD1. The TCR was taken from a man between 35 and 55 years old with primary liver carcinoma and hepatitis B virus infection. Source material: peripheral blood. This CDR3 reads CASTPHGQGRGYTF. The CDR3 DNA sequence: TGTGCCAGCACCCCCCACGGACAGGGAAGGGGCTACACCTTC.